Shown below are 30 T cell receptor beta chains from a single sample sequenced in a study of immune evolution from preneoplasia to lung adenocarcinoma. Produced via immunoSEQ multiplex PCR; TCRdb's table is partial and in-frame only. The sample lists some 15,000 clones; 85% were seen once. The sample was FFPE lung adenocarcinoma in situ tissue. The receptor source for this set is an older donor with lung adenocarcinoma.

The chain employs TRBV27 and TRBJ1-1; a possible D gene is TRBD1 (6 bases). The CDR3 loop spans 13 amino acids. The V gene lost 4 bases and the J gene lost 5 bases, with 11 bases spanning the gap. The germline V gene has CDR1 MNHEY and CDR2 SMNVEV (reference sequence). The CDR3 here is CASSWQGQTEAFF. DNA for the CDR3: TGTGCCAGCAGTTGGCAGGGGCAAACTGAAGCTTTCTTT.

The genes are TRBV20-1 and TRBJ1-1; tentatively, D is TRBD1 (5 bases). In germline, CDR1 is DFQATT, CDR2 SNEGSKA (reference sequence). The CDR3 contains 11 residues. The ends were cut back, 2 bases at V and 8 bases at J, with 9 bases in the middle. CDR3 coding DNA: TGCAGTGCTAGACGGGACGTGGAAGCTTTCTTT. It yields the protein CSARRDVEAFF.

The rearrangement uses TRBV5-4 and TRBJ2-5; D not certain. The V end lost 4 bases, the J end lost 3 bases, and 10 bases lay between the germline ends. Germline CDR1 and CDR2: SGHNT and YYREEE (reference sequence). This CDR3 is 13 amino acids long. This CDR3 is CASSASVEETQYF. Here the CDR3 DNA reads TGTGCCAGCAGCGCAAGCGTCGAAGAGACCCAGTACTTC.

This clone was recorded once. The V call is TRBV7-2, the J call TRBJ2-3, with D possibly matching TRBD2 (6 bases). Trimming cost V 4 bases and J 3 bases, with 26 bases left between them. Germline V CDR1 and CDR2: SGHTA, FQGNSA. The CDR3 has 19 amino acids. CDR3 nucleotides: TGTGCCAGCAGCTCGGGGGACGGACTTGGACTACTACGTACAGATACGCAGTATTTT. Amino acids: CASSSGDGLGLLRTDTQYF.

The chain links TRBV5-6 to TRBJ2-1, with TRBD2 identical over 11 bases. V shed 4 bases, J shed 10 bases, and the junction held 4 bases outside the gene matches. Germline V gene data show CDR1 as SGHDT and CDR2 as YYEEEE. The CDR3 runs 13 residues. The DNA of the CDR3 is TGTGCCAGCAGCCTCTTAGCGGGAGGGGAGCAGTTCTTC. It encodes CASSLLAGGEQFF.

There are a few counts of this clone. This chain connects TRBV5-1 to TRBJ1-1; no firm D call. Trimming removed 0 bases from V and 6 bases from J, with 12 bases in between. This CDR3 has 14 amino acids. The germline V gene encodes CDR1 SGHRS and CDR2 YFSETQ. For the CDR3, the DNA is TGCGCCAGCAGCTTGGATCCAGACCCAGCTGAAGCTTTCTTT. Translation: CASSLDPDPAEAFF. Supplemented by reference TRBV5-1 and TRBJ1-1, the full variable domain reads KAGVTQTPRYLIKTRGQQVTLSCSPISGHRSVSWYQQTPGQGLQFLFEYFSETQRNKGNFPGRFSGRQFSNSRSEMNVSTLELGDSALYLCASSLDPDPAEAFFGQGTRLTVV.

In its sample, this clone was seen a few times. The chain joins TRBV5-6 to TRBJ1-4, with a weak D call TRBD1 (5 bases). The germline gives CDR1 SGHDT, CDR2 YYEEEE. This CDR3 has 14 amino acids. Between the trimmed V and J ends, which lost 0 bases and 3 bases, there was a span of 6 bases. The CDR3 bases are TGTGCCAGCAGCTTGGGGGACGCTAATGAAAAACTGTTTTTT. Translating it yields CASSLGDANEKLFF.

This rearrangement joins TRBV5-1 to TRBJ2-2, with 7 bases that match TRBD2. V lost 3 bases and J lost 8; bases outside the gene matches: 10. CDR1 SGHRS and CDR2 YFSETQ come from the germline V gene. CDR3 length equals 15 residues. This CDR3 is CASSSGLRPSGELFF. The DNA for the CDR3 is TGCGCCAGCAGCTCGGGACTAAGGCCTTCGGGGGAGCTGTTTTTT.

The chain joins TRBV6-5 to TRBJ2-3, with 9 nucleotides matching TRBD2. With 4 bases clipped from V and 3 bases from J, the junction kept 5 bases outside the gene matches. This CDR3 has 15 amino acids. Looked up from germline, CDR1 is MNHEY and CDR2 is SVGAGI. CDR3 DNA: TGTGCCAGCAGTTCCCAGGGACTAGCAACAGATACGCAGTATTTT. Translating gives CASSSQGLATDTQYF.

This clone was recorded only once. The chain is built from TRBV2 and TRBJ1-2; no firm D call. The V end was cut by 7 bases, the J end by 3 bases, with 15 bases between. Germline V gene lookup returns CDR1 SNHLY and CDR2 FYNNEI. The CDR3 runs 14 residues. The CDR3 DNA sequence: TGTGCCAGCAATTTTGGAGAAGCCGACTATGGCTACACCTTC. Residues: CASNFGEADYGYTF.

To note about this clone: One end of the junction fails to match germline, which may point to a read error. This rearrangement joins TRBV5-1 to TRBJ1-1, with 7 bases aligning to TRBD1. Germline V gene lookup returns CDR1 SGHRS and CDR2 YFSETQ. CDR3 length: 11 residues. CDR3 nucleotide sequence: TGTGCCAGCAGCACGGGACAGGAAGCTTTCTTT. Residues: CASSTGQEAFF.

The chain's CDR3 is CASSLGPDTQYF. The CDR3 region has the DNA TGTGCCAGCAGCCTCGGCCCAGATACGCAGTATTTT. V and J are TRBV28 and TRBJ2-3, with unresolved D. The CDR3 is made up of 12 amino acids. The germline CDR1 and CDR2 sequences are MDHEN and SYDVKM. Trimming stripped 6 bases from V and 4 bases from J, with 8 bases between.

The chain couples TRBV2 to TRBJ1-2; possibly TRBD1 for D (5 bases). Per germline, CDR1 SNHLY and CDR2 FYNNEI. Trimming pared 11 bases from V and 8 bases from J, leaving 12 bases between. CDR3 length: 10 amino acids. The CDR3 bases are TGTGCCGTAGGGGCAGGCGGCTACACCTTC. Its protein is CAVGAGGYTF. Together with reference TRBV2 and TRBJ1-2, the CDR3 gives the full variable domain: EPEVTQTPSHQVTQMGQEVILRCVPISNHLYFYWYRQILGQKVEFLVSFYNNEISEKSEIFDDQFSVERPDGSNFTLKIRSTKLEDSAMYFCAVGAGGYTFGSGTRLTVV.

The J gene is TRBJ2-1, the V gene TRBV10-3, with D tentatively TRBD1 (6 bases). CDR1 is ENHRY and CDR2 is SYGVKD in the germline V gene. CDR3 length: 14 amino acids. V lost 5 bases to trimming and J lost 8 bases, with 16 bases between them. The CDR3 sequence is CAISNPDRRDEQFF. The CDR3 region has the DNA TGTGCCATCAGTAACCCAGACAGGCGGGATGAGCAGTTCTTC.

The chain links TRBV6-6 to TRBJ2-7; maybe TRBD2 (5 bases). Between the trimmed V and J ends, which lost 2 bases and 3 bases, there was a span of 11 bases. Germline lookup yields CDR1 MNHNY and CDR2 SVGAGI (reference sequence). The CDR3 extends over 14 amino acids. The CDR3 DNA is TGTGCCAGCAGTTACGGCACTAGTAGCTACGAGCAGTACTTC. Protein product: CASSYGTSSYEQYF.

The chain joins TRBV9 to TRBJ1-2, with unresolved D. V dropped 0 bases and J dropped 4 bases, with 13 bases sitting between them. The CDR3 runs to 15 residues. Germline-derived CDR1 and CDR2 are SGDLS and YYNGEE. CDR3 DNA: TGTGCCAGCAGCGTAGACCCTGGAGGTGTCTATGGCTACACCTTC. It translates to CASSVDPGGVYGYTF.

This chain joins TRBV18 and TRBJ1-1; D not resolved. CDR1 is KGHSH, CDR2 LQKENI, per germline. The CDR3 consists of 13 residues. Between the trimmed V and J ends, which lost 6 bases and 5 bases, there was a span of 13 bases. DNA for the CDR3: TGTGCCAGCTCCCAGACCGTGGGGACTGAAGCTTTCTTT. Its translation is CASSQTVGTEAFF.

The rearrangement joins TRBV10-3 to TRBJ2-7; 7 positions match TRBD1. The V segment lost 6 bases and the J segment 0 bases; nucleotides outside the gene matches: 5. The CDR3 length is 14 residues. Germline CDR1 ENHRY, CDR2 SYGVKD. The CDR3 DNA sequence: TGTGCCATCAGCCCGGGACAGCACTCCTACGAGCAGTACTTC. Its translation: CAISPGQHSYEQYF.

The V and J genes are TRBV9 and TRBJ1-3; tentatively, D is TRBD1 (5 bases). The CDR3 contains 17 residues. CDR1 and CDR2 from the germline V gene are SGDLS and YYNGEE. V was trimmed by 3 bases and J by 0 bases, leaving 16 bases between them. The CDR3 protein is CASSARPGLSSGNTIYF. CDR3 coding DNA: TGTGCCAGCAGCGCAAGGCCGGGACTCTCCTCTGGAAACACCATATATTTT.

This chain uses TRBV29-1 with TRBJ1-2; D perhaps matches TRBD1 (5 bases). This CDR3 spans 13 amino acids. The germline V and J ends were trimmed by 4 bases and 2 bases, with 11 bases remaining between them. CDR1 is SQVTM and CDR2 is ANQGSEA in the germline V gene. The CDR3 spells CSVGDSGNYGYTF. CDR3 sequence (DNA): TGCAGCGTTGGCGACAGTGGAAACTATGGCTACACCTTC. Drawing the rest from reference TRBV29-1 and TRBJ1-2, the complete variable domain is SAVISQKPSRDICQRGTSLTIQCQVDSQVTMMFWYRQQPGQSLTLIATANQGSEATYESGFVIDKFPISRPNLTFSTLTVSNMSPEDSSIYLCSVGDSGNYGYTFGSGTRLTVV.

This chain links TRBV7-6 with TRBJ1-3; 12 bases fit TRBD1. With 0 bases clipped from V and 9 bases from J, the junction kept 6 bases outside the gene matches. This CDR3 has 16 residues. The germline gives CDR1 SGHVS, CDR2 FNYEAQ. In DNA, the CDR3 is TGTGCCAGCAGCTTAGCGGGACAGGGGGCCGCCAGCACCATATATTTT. Translation gives CASSLAGQGAASTIYF. Full variable domain (rest looked up from reference TRBV7-6 and TRBJ1-3): GAGVSQSPRYKVTKRGQDVALRCDPISGHVSLYWYRQALGQGPEFLTYFNYEAQQDKSGLPNDRFSAERPEGSISTLTIQRTEQRDSAMYRCASSLAGQGAASTIYFGEGSWLTVV.

CDR3 sequence: CASSGFGLGLYNEQFF. In DNA form, the CDR3 reads TGTGCCAGCAGCGGCTTCGGGTTAGGCCTCTACAATGAGCAGTTCTTC. The rearrangement joins TRBV7-6 to TRBJ2-1; D gene ambiguous. CDR1 is SGHVS, CDR2 FNYEAQ, per germline. Deletions cut 5 bases from V and 3 bases from J, with 17 bases between. CDR3 size: 16 residues.

The J gene is TRBJ2-3, the V gene TRBV9; D call uncertain. CDR1 is SGDLS, CDR2 YYNGEE, per germline. With 0 bases removed from V and 1 base from J, the gap between germline ends came to 9 bases. CDR3 length: 15 amino acids. The DNA of the CDR3 is TGTGCCAGCAGCGTAGCGCCGTTTCGCACAGATACGCAGTATTTT. Protein product: CASSVAPFRTDTQYF.

This sequence joins TRBV2 and TRBJ1-2, with TRBD1 identical over 10 bases. V gave up 6 bases and J gave up 6 bases; unmatched junction bases: 4. The CDR3 runs 13 residues. Germline CDR1 reads SNHLY; CDR2 reads FYNNEI. CDR3 nucleotides: TGTGCCAGCAGCGGGACAGGGGTGGATGGCTACACCTTC. It specifies CASSGTGVDGYTF.

V gene TRBV7-8 combines with J gene TRBJ1-2; tentatively, D is TRBD1 (5 bases). There are 18 residues in the CDR3. The ends were cut back, 2 bases at V and 2 bases at J, with 21 bases in the middle. From germline, CDR1 is SGHVS and CDR2 FQNEAQ. CDR3 DNA: TGTGCCAGCAGCTTAAGACAGCCATTACTCCGCGGAAACTATGGCTACACCTTC. It encodes CASSLRQPLLRGNYGYTF. Together with reference TRBV7-8 and TRBJ1-2, the CDR3 gives the full variable domain: GAGVSQSPRYKVAKRGQDVALRCDPISGHVSLFWYQQALGQGPEFLTYFQNEAQLDKSGLPSDRFFAERPEGSVSTLKIQRTQQEDSAVYLCASSLRQPLLRGNYGYTFGSGTRLTVV.

The chain links TRBV15 to TRBJ2-1; 9 bases map to TRBD2. The V segment lost 0 bases and the J segment 2 bases; nucleotides outside the gene matches: 8. Germline-derived CDR1 and CDR2 are LNHNV and YYDKDF (reference sequence). This CDR3 spans 18 amino acids. CDR3 region: CATSRDGVSGSAYNEQFF. CDR3 DNA: TGTGCCACCAGCAGAGATGGAGTTAGCGGGAGCGCCTACAATGAGCAGTTCTTC.

The chain has TRBV4-2 and TRBJ2-1, with a weak D call TRBD2 (5 bases). V lost 4 bases and J lost 0, with 13 bases in between. The germline V gene has CDR1 LGHNA and CDR2 YNFKEQ. This CDR3 has 16 amino acids. The CDR3 loop is CASSPAGPSSYNEQFF. As DNA, the CDR3 is TGTGCCAGCAGCCCCGCGGGTCCTAGCTCCTACAATGAGCAGTTCTTC.

The rearrangement joins TRBV11-2 to TRBJ1-1; no clear D gene. V lost 2 bases and J lost 0, with 7 bases in between. Germline V gene data show CDR1 as SGHAT and CDR2 as FQNNGV. CDR3 length: 14 residues. The CDR3 bases are TGTGCCAGCAGCTTACTCTTTATGAACACTGAAGCTTTCTTT. Residues: CASSLLFMNTEAFF.

V usage is TRBV5-1 and J usage is TRBJ2-1, with D possibly being TRBD2 (5 bases). Trimming pared 4 bases from V and 5 bases from J, leaving 13 bases between. There are 14 residues in the CDR3. Germline assignment: CDR1 SGHRS and CDR2 YFSETQ. CDR3 in DNA: TGCGCCAGCAGCCCATGGACTGGGAACAATGAGCAGTTCTTC. This translates into CASSPWTGNNEQFF. Full variable domain (remainder filled in from reference TRBV5-1 and TRBJ2-1): KAGVTQTPRYLIKTRGQQVTLSCSPISGHRSVSWYQQTPGQGLQFLFEYFSETQRNKGNFPGRFSGRQFSNSRSEMNVSTLELGDSALYLCASSPWTGNNEQFFGPGTRLTVL.

The J gene is TRBJ2-1, the V gene TRBV7-8; D call uncertain. The germline V gene encodes CDR1 SGHVS and CDR2 FQNEAQ. CDR3 length: 12 amino acids. The ends were cut back, 6 bases at V and 4 bases at J, with 7 bases in the middle. CDR3 nucleotide sequence: TGTGCCAGCAGGGGTAGGTACAATGAGCAGTTCTTC. It translates to CASRGRYNEQFF.